This TCR beta chain was recorded in a study of metastatic and nonmetastatic thyroid tumors. On the study more broadly: Repertoire comparisons spanned blood and tumor or nodule tissue from malignant and benign thyroid patients.

Findings and limits, study-wide: When malignant thyroid tumors were compared with benign nodules, TCR beta diversity was reportedly significantly higher in the malignant tumors. This held in both blood and tumor samples.

Thyroid surgery was preceded by no treatment in any patient. CDR3 length: 16 residues. Germline CDR1 is GTSNPN and CDR2 is SVGIG (reference sequence). A word on this clone: The antigen remains unidentified. This clone may be a read error of a much larger clone one base away.

Source study methods: CDR3 differences across clinicopathological groups were used to build a distant-metastasis classifier for papillary thyroid cancer. TCRdb reprocessed the PCR reads using MiXCR. In this record, the V and J calls reflect TCRdb's handling and not the investigators' own analysis. The sample holds 43,000 or so clones, less than 5% seen once. This chain uses TRBV30 with TRBJ1-3, with TRBD1 matching over 9 bases. Source material: blood. This receptor was identified in a female donor with papillary thyroid cancer or a benign thyroid nodule (not recorded which). Some clones in this sample may be carry-over from other donors' samples. CDR3 in DNA: TGTGCCTGGAGTGCGCCCGGGACAGGGTTGGGAAGCACCATATATTTT. This encodes CAWSAPGTGLGSTIYF.